Presented here are 28 T cell receptor beta chains from one specimen sequenced in a study of beta chain features in type 1 diabetes. Sequencing targeted expressed TCRB transcripts, as all isolated RNA had been reverse transcribed. Sequenced by immunoSEQ multiplex PCR; TCRdb stores in-frame clones only, minus some. The sample holds nearly 250,000 clones; about 70% are singletons and the top ten take 0.053%. Sequencing used naive CD4+ T cells from blood. The receptors were gathered from a man under 40 in good health.

This clone was seen a few times. The CDR3: CSAAPQETQYF. The CDR3 DNA reads TGCAGTGCTGCTCCTCAGGAGACCCAGTACTTC. The chain uses TRBV20-1 and TRBJ2-5; D not certain. CDR1 and CDR2 (germline): DFQATT, SNEGSKA (reference sequence). V was pared by 5 bases and J by 5 bases, with 9 bases between. This CDR3 comprises 11 residues.

This chain links TRBV9 with TRBJ2-3, with 8 bases that match TRBD2. V trimming: 0 bases; J trimming: 2 bases; junction bases outside the gene matches: 8. The length of the CDR3 is 17 residues. From germline, CDR1 is SGDLS and CDR2 YYNGEE. CDR3 DNA sequence: TGTGCCAGCAGCGTAGAGTGGGCTAGCGGGTCCACAGATACGCAGTATTTT. Its protein is CASSVEWASGSTDTQYF.

The chain uses TRBV2 and TRBJ2-5; D is perhaps TRBD2 (5 bases). The CDR3 extends over 16 amino acids. Looked up from germline, CDR1 is SNHLY and CDR2 is FYNNEI. The V gene lost 3 bases and the J gene lost 4 bases, with 18 bases spanning the gap. In DNA, the CDR3 is TGTGCCAGCAGTGACATTGACCCGGCGGGTGCAGAGACCCAGTACTTC. This sequence encodes CASSDIDPAGAETQYF.

This clone was seen a handful of times. Within the sample, other DNA sequences also encode this same CDR3. The CDR3 region has the DNA TGTGCCTGGAGTGTACAGGGGGCAGATACGCAGTATTTT. Encoded protein: CAWSVQGADTQYF. The rearrangement links TRBV30 to TRBJ2-3, with 8 bases that match TRBD1. Looked up from germline, CDR1 is GTSNPN and CDR2 is SVGIG (reference sequence). The CDR3 contains 13 residues. V was pared by 0 bases and J by 4 bases, with 0 bases of the junction left unmatched.

This rearrangement joins TRBV30 to TRBJ2-3, with D possibly TRBD2 on 6 matching bases. Trimming cost V 4 bases and J 0 bases, with 14 bases left between them. Per the germline V gene, CDR1 is GTSNPN and CDR2 is SVGIG (reference sequence). This CDR3 is 15 amino acids long. CDR3 in DNA: TGTGCCTGGAACACGGGACTTGGAAGCACAGATACGCAGTATTTT. Protein: CAWNTGLGSTDTQYF.

The chain has TRBV10-3 and TRBJ2-5, with D possibly matching TRBD1 (5 bases). Germline CDR1 reads ENHRY; CDR2 reads SYGVKD. Trimming stripped 2 bases from V and 7 bases from J, with 11 bases between. CDR3 length: 13 residues. Here the CDR3 reads CAISEQLRGTQYF. The CDR3 DNA reads as TGTGCCATCAGTGAGCAGCTTAGGGGGACCCAGTACTTC.

This chain connects TRBV10-1 to TRBJ2-1; 7 positions match TRBD1. The CDR3 covers 15 residues. CDR1 and CDR2 (germline): WNHNN, SYGVQD (reference sequence). The ends lost 1 base at V and 7 bases at J; junction bases unmatched: 7. The chain's CDR3 is CASSEYDRGRNEQFF. CDR3 nucleotide sequence: TGCGCCAGCAGTGAGTACGATAGGGGGCGGAATGAGCAGTTCTTC.

The chain employs TRBV7-2 and TRBJ2-2; no clear D gene. The CDR3 runs 14 residues. V was pared by 5 bases and J by 0 bases, with 7 bases between. The germline CDR1 and CDR2 sequences are SGHTA and FQGNSA. The CDR3 region has the DNA TGTGCCAGCAGCAAACTGACGAACACCGGGGAGCTGTTTTTT. Its translation: CASSKLTNTGELFF. The full variable domain, rest sourced from reference TRBV7-2 and TRBJ2-2, is GAGVSQSPSNKVTEKGKDVELRCDPISGHTALYWYRQSLGQGLEFLIYFQGNSAPDKSGLPSDRFSAERTGGSVSTLTIQRTQQEDSAVYLCASSKLTNTGELFFGEGSRLTVL.

This clone was observed a handful of times. The chain's CDR3 is CASSQRLAGFNEQFF. In DNA, the CDR3 is TGTGCCAGCAGTCAAAGACTAGCGGGATTCAATGAGCAGTTCTTC. The V call is TRBV2, the J call TRBJ2-1; TRBD2 agrees at 11 bases. After removal of 5 bases from V and 6 bases from J, the junction contained 6 bases not matched to a gene. The germline gives CDR1 SNHLY, CDR2 FYNNEI. CDR3 length equals 15 residues.

The V and J genes are TRBV14 and TRBJ2-1, with TRBD2 matching 10 bases. V shed 4 bases and J 7 bases; nucleotides not matched to a gene: 10. Germline CDR1 SGHDN, CDR2 FVKESK. CDR3 size: 16 residues. The CDR3, as DNA: TGTGCCAGCAGCCTGCTAGCGGGAGAAGTATGGAATGAGCAGTTCTTC. This encodes CASSLLAGEVWNEQFF.

This chain links TRBV30 with TRBJ2-3; 8 positions match TRBD1. This CDR3 contains 12 residues. Germline V gene sequence: CDR1 GTSNPN, CDR2 SVGIG (reference sequence). CDR3 nucleotide sequence: TGTGCAGGGACAGGTAGCACAGATACGCAGTATTTT. Protein: CAGTGSTDTQYF.

This chain connects TRBV25-1 to TRBJ1-2; no definite D call. Trimming cost V 1 base and J 5 bases, with 5 bases left between them. Germline CDR1 reads MGHDK; CDR2 reads SYGVNS. The length of the CDR3 is 12 residues. DNA of the CDR3: TGTGCCAGCAGTGAATTAGCTTATGGCTACACCTTC. Encoded protein: CASSELAYGYTF.

The table lists this clone with a few counts. The chain joins TRBV7-2 to TRBJ2-1; 9 positions match TRBD1. The CDR3 consists of 16 residues. Trimming removed 2 bases from V and 2 bases from J; junction bases left unmatched: 4. Germline V gene data show CDR1 as SGHTA and CDR2 as FQGNSA. The CDR3 is CASSLPGQGPYNEQFF. The CDR3 region has the DNA TGTGCCAGCAGCTTACCGGGACAGGGCCCCTACAATGAGCAGTTCTTC.

The rearrangement links TRBV18 to TRBJ1-4, with 8 bases identical to TRBD1. In germline, CDR1 is KGHSH, CDR2 LQKENI. The J segment lost 2 bases and the V segment lost 4 bases, leaving 9 bases of the junction unmatched. This CDR3 has 17 residues. CDR3 loop: CASSRGSQGATNEKLFF. In nucleotides, the CDR3 is TGTGCCAGCTCACGGGGTTCGCAGGGGGCGACTAATGAAAAACTGTTTTTT.

V is TRBV19 and J is TRBJ2-2; a possible D gene is TRBD1 (5 bases). CDR1 LNHDA and CDR2 SQIVND come from the germline V gene (reference sequence). The length of the CDR3 is 15 residues. The germline V and J ends were trimmed by 10 bases and 4 bases, with 19 bases remaining between them. This CDR3 reads CATQMRQGGTGELFF. CDR3 bases: TGTGCCACCCAGATGAGGCAGGGTGGCACCGGGGAGCTGTTTTTT.

This chain links TRBV9 with TRBJ2-7, with D possibly TRBD1 on 6 matching bases. CDR1 and CDR2 (germline): SGDLS, YYNGEE. This CDR3 spans 14 amino acids. The V end lost 7 bases, the J end lost 3 bases, and 17 bases lay between the germline ends. CDR3 sequence reads: CASGPGTKGYEQYF. The DNA for the CDR3 is TGTGCCAGCGGACCCGGGACAAAAGGCTACGAGCAGTACTTC.

The CDR3 protein is CAWSVRVVGYTF. For the CDR3, the DNA is TGTGCCTGGAGTGTACGGGTGGTTGGCTACACCTTC. The rearrangement joins TRBV30 to TRBJ1-2; D is unresolved. Trimming left V 0 bases short and J 7 bases short, with 9 bases between. The CDR3 length is 12 residues. Per germline, CDR1 GTSNPN and CDR2 SVGIG (reference sequence).

The chain joins TRBV7-9 to TRBJ2-7, with a possible D match to TRBD1 (5 bases). The CDR3 runs to 14 residues. Per the germline V gene, CDR1 is SEHNR and CDR2 is FQNEAQ (reference sequence). Trimming cost V 4 bases and J 0 bases, with 10 bases left between them. The CDR3 nucleotides read TGTGCCAGCAGCTCTCTTCAGGGCTCCTACGAGCAGTACTTC. This translates into CASSSLQGSYEQYF.

This clone was observed a single time. The chain carries TRBV30 and TRBJ1-2; 7 bases agree with TRBD1. Germline V gives CDR1 GTSNPN, CDR2 SVGIG (reference sequence). With 1 base clipped from V and 4 bases from J, the junction kept 6 bases outside the gene matches. The CDR3 is made up of 14 amino acids. The DNA of the CDR3 is TGTGCCTGGAGTGCGGACAGGCGCAGCTATGGCTACACCTTC. It encodes CAWSADRRSYGYTF.

J is TRBJ2-4 and V is TRBV15; no clear D gene. The CDR3 loop spans 16 amino acids. Deletions cut 2 bases from V and 8 bases from J, with 19 bases between. Germline lookup yields CDR1 LNHNV and CDR2 YYDKDF (reference sequence). The CDR3 sequence is CATSRSRLDLRDIQYF. In DNA, the CDR3 is TGTGCCACCAGCAGATCGCGACTCGATCTTAGGGACATTCAGTACTTC.

The J gene is TRBJ1-1, the V gene TRBV13, with TRBD1 matching 7 bases. Losses at the gene ends were 3 bases for V and 1 base for J; bases not matched to a gene: 2. CDR1 PRHDT and CDR2 FYEKMQ come from the germline V gene (reference sequence). This CDR3 is built from 14 residues. CDR3 sequence (DNA): TGTGCCAGCAGCTTTCGACAGGGGAACACTGAAGCTTTCTTT. This sequence encodes CASSFRQGNTEAFF.

The chain joins TRBV2 to TRBJ1-3, with D tentatively TRBD1 (5 bases). With 3 bases removed from V and 13 bases from J, the gap between germline ends came to 13 bases. The CDR3 extends over 12 amino acids. Germline V gene lookup returns CDR1 SNHLY and CDR2 FYNNEI. CDR3 sequence (DNA): TGTGCCAGCAGTGATGGCCGGTCAGGGATATATTTT. Its translation: CASSDGRSGIYF.

This clone was seen just once. The chain carries TRBV20-1 and TRBJ2-1; D might be TRBD2 (5 bases). The CDR3 spans 11 residues. Trimming removed 5 bases from V and 8 bases from J, with 10 bases in between. Looked up from germline, CDR1 is DFQATT and CDR2 is SNEGSKA (reference sequence). CDR3 nucleotide sequence: TGCAGTGCTGGAGGCTGGGATGAGCAGTTCTTC. This sequence encodes CSAGGWDEQFF.

V is TRBV2 and J is TRBJ1-1; the D is unclear. Germline CDR1 SNHLY, CDR2 FYNNEI. The CDR3 is 13 residues long. Trimming took 5 bases from V and 1 from J, leaving 8 bases between them. For the CDR3, the DNA is TGTGCCAGCAGTCAACAATGGAACACTGAAGCTTTCTTT. It is translated as CASSQQWNTEAFF.

The rearrangement links TRBV29-1 to TRBJ1-1, with a possible D match to TRBD1 (5 bases). CDR3 size: 14 residues. V lost 7 bases and J 2 bases, leaving 17 bases between the germline ends. Germline CDR1 is SQVTM and CDR2 is ANQGSEA. The CDR3 region has the DNA TGCAGCGCCGTGGGGCAGGGATTCAACACTGAAGCTTTCTTT. Protein: CSAVGQGFNTEAFF.

This clone was picked up a small number of times. The chain recombines TRBV20-1 with TRBJ2-7; no clear D. This CDR3 has 10 amino acids. Looked up from germline, CDR1 is DFQATT and CDR2 is SNEGSKA (reference sequence). Between the trimmed V and J ends, which lost 6 bases and 6 bases, there was a span of 9 bases. Here the CDR3 DNA reads TGCAGTGCCAGGACGATCGAGCAGTACTTC. Its translation is CSARTIEQYF.

The chain carries TRBV29-1 and TRBJ2-7, with 7 bases fitting TRBD2. Trimming cost V 6 bases and J 5 bases; bases outside gene matches: 7. The CDR3 consists of 12 residues. Germline CDR1 reads SQVTM; CDR2 reads ANQGSEA. The CDR3 is CSVSRLADEQYF. CDR3 nucleotides: TGCAGCGTCAGCCGACTAGCAGACGAGCAGTACTTC.

There are a few counts of this clone. CDR3 protein: CASSLQGGETQYF. In DNA, the CDR3 is TGCGCCAGCAGCTTACAGGGAGGAGAGACCCAGTACTTC. The chain joins TRBV5-1 to TRBJ2-5; D is tentatively TRBD1 or TRBD2 (6 bases each). V shed 2 bases and J shed 4 bases, with 9 bases lying between them. CDR1 and CDR2 (germline): SGHRS, YFSETQ. CDR3 length: 13 amino acids.